The 28 T cell receptor beta chains reported below all come from one sample, sequenced in a study of Ad26.COV2.S vaccination and SARS-CoV-2 variants. Profiled with immunoSEQ multiplex PCR; TCRdb holds only in-frame clones, not every one. The data show around 320,000 clones, around nine tenths seen once. Treatment given: 15 to 20 received Ad26.COV2.S at low or high dose, single or two shots; several received placebo; per-sample allocation not given. It was on day 63 after the first vaccine or placebo injection that samples were taken. The sequences come from peripheral blood, collected in a trial of Ad26.COV2.S vaccine versus placebo. These receptor sequences come from a person between 18 and 65 years old who received the Ad26.COV2.S COVID-19 vaccine or a placebo.

The V and J genes are TRBV5-5 and TRBJ2-3, with 11 bases lining up with TRBD2. Losses at the gene ends were 5 bases for V and 0 bases for J; bases not matched to a gene: 8. Looked up from germline, CDR1 is SGHKS and CDR2 is YYEKEE (reference sequence). There are 17 residues in the CDR3. The CDR3 DNA sequence: TGTGCCAGCAGACGGCCGGGACTAGCGGATAGCACAGATACGCAGTATTTT. It encodes CASRRPGLADSTDTQYF.

The chain combines TRBV4-3 with TRBJ2-3; 9 bases fit TRBD1. The length of the CDR3 is 12 residues. With 4 bases clipped from V and 9 bases from J, the junction kept 2 bases outside the gene matches. Germline CDR1 LGHNA, CDR2 YSLEER. For the CDR3, the DNA is TGCGCCAGCAGCCCGGGACAGGGAACGCAGTATTTT. This encodes CASSPGQGTQYF.

The chain has TRBV12-3 or TRBV12-4 and TRBJ2-5, with a tentative D call TRBD2 (6 bases). The V and J ends lost 3 bases and 5 bases respectively, with 10 bases between them. CDR3 size: 13 residues. Here the CDR3 reads CASSFGGWETQYF. CDR3 sequence (DNA): TGTGCCAGCAGTTTTGGGGGGTGGGAGACCCAGTACTTC.

This clone was counted once. The V gene is TRBV20-1, the J gene TRBJ2-3, with a possible D match to TRBD2 (7 bases). With 4 bases removed from V and 6 bases from J, the gap between germline ends came to 17 bases. The CDR3 length is 14 residues. Germline CDR1 reads DFQATT; CDR2 reads SNEGSKA (reference sequence). CDR3 sequence reads: CSAIDGGHSDTQYF. The CDR3 DNA reads as TGCAGTGCTATTGACGGGGGGCACTCCGATACGCAGTATTTT.

The genes are TRBV11-1 and TRBJ1-6; D call uncertain. From germline, CDR1 is SGHAT and CDR2 FQDESV (reference sequence). V gave up 1 base and J gave up 8 bases, with 12 bases separating them. The CDR3 loop spans 15 amino acids. The CDR3 DNA sequence: TGTGCCAGCAGCTTAGGTTCGGGTCGCGATTCACCCCTCCACTTT. Its translation: CASSLGSGRDSPLHF.

The rearrangement links TRBV2 to TRBJ2-5; 10 bases fit TRBD2. This CDR3 contains 17 residues. The V and J ends lost 3 bases and 1 base, in that order; junction bases with no gene match: 8. The germline V gene has CDR1 SNHLY and CDR2 FYNNEI. CDR3 nucleotides: TGTGCCAGCAGTGACGCCCTAGCGGGGGAGATCCAAGAGACCCAGTACTTC. It yields the protein CASSDALAGEIQETQYF.

The chain uses TRBV5-1 and TRBJ1-3; the D is unclear. Looked up from germline, CDR1 is SGHRS and CDR2 is YFSETQ. The CDR3 extends over 15 amino acids. Trimming took 4 bases from V and 0 from J, leaving 11 bases between them. The CDR3 bases are TGCGCCAGCAGCCCGGACCGAAGCTCTGGAAACACCATATATTTT. This codes for CASSPDRSSGNTIYF.

The genes are TRBV7-9 and TRBJ2-7, with D tentatively TRBD1 (6 bases). Trimming shortened V by 3 bases and J by 2 bases, and 11 bases separated the two germline ends. In germline, CDR1 is SEHNR, CDR2 FQNEAQ (reference sequence). This CDR3 has 14 residues. The CDR3 DNA reads as TGTGCCAGCAGCTTCGACAGGTCGCCCTACGAGCAGTACTTC. Its translation is CASSFDRSPYEQYF.

V usage is TRBV7-3 and J usage is TRBJ2-1; no definite D call. Germline CDR1 SGHTA, CDR2 FQGTGA. The CDR3 has 16 residues. Deletions cut 5 bases from V and 1 base from J, with 15 bases between. For the CDR3, the DNA is TGTGCCAGCAGCCCGTCGGGCAGCATTTCCTACAATGAGCAGTTCTTC. Its protein product is CASSPSGSISYNEQFF.

This rearrangement joins TRBV5-6 to TRBJ2-1; D gene unclear. The CDR3 length is 13 residues. V lost 4 bases and J 6 bases, leaving 11 bases between the germline ends. Germline-derived CDR1 and CDR2 are SGHDT and YYEEEE. The CDR3 spells CASSPSLINEQFF. CDR3 DNA: TGTGCCAGCAGCCCCTCCCTAATCAATGAGCAGTTCTTC.

This clone was counted between two and nine times. The rearrangement uses TRBV7-2 and TRBJ2-7, with TRBD2 as a possible D gene (6 bases). This CDR3 contains 12 residues. Germline V lookup: CDR1 SGHTA, CDR2 FQGNSA. Deletions cut 5 bases from V and 4 bases from J, with 9 bases between. CDR3 residues: CASSPAGYEQYF. The CDR3 coding sequence is TGTGCCAGCAGCCCCGCGGGGTACGAGCAGTACTTC. The entire variable domain, with the rest obtained from reference TRBV7-2 and TRBJ2-7, is as follows: GAGVSQSPSNKVTEKGKDVELRCDPISGHTALYWYRQSLGQGLEFLIYFQGNSAPDKSGLPSDRFSAERTGGSVSTLTIQRTQQEDSAVYLCASSPAGYEQYFGPGTRLTVT.

The V gene is TRBV4-2, the J gene TRBJ1-2; D is perhaps TRBD1 (5 bases). Looked up from germline, CDR1 is LGHNA and CDR2 is YNFKEQ. The CDR3 contains 15 residues. The ends were cut back, 0 bases at V and 0 bases at J, with 8 bases in the middle. The CDR3 nucleotides read TGTGCCAGCAGCCAAGATGGGGGTACTAACTATGGCTACACCTTC. As protein: CASSQDGGTNYGYTF.

V and J are TRBV7-2 and TRBJ1-3, with D unclear. Trimming left V 5 bases short and J 0 bases short, with 11 bases between. Germline CDR1 reads SGHTA; CDR2 reads FQGNSA. CDR3 length: 15 residues. The CDR3 bases are TGTGCCAGCAGCCAAGGACGGAGCTCTGGAAACACCATATATTTT. This gives the protein CASSQGRSSGNTIYF.

J is TRBJ1-4 and V is TRBV5-1; 9 bases line up with TRBD1. With V trimmed by 0 bases and J by 5 bases, 5 bases remained unmatched. The CDR3 contains 16 residues. CDR1 and CDR2 (germline): SGHRS, YFSETQ. The CDR3 is CASSLGTGASNEKLFF. CDR3 sequence (DNA): TGCGCCAGCAGCTTGGGGACAGGGGCGAGCAATGAAAAACTGTTTTTT.

V gene TRBV2 combines with J gene TRBJ2-7, with D possibly TRBD2 on 6 matching bases. CDR1 and CDR2 (germline): SNHLY, FYNNEI. This CDR3 is 13 amino acids long. V was pared by 7 bases and J by 1 base, with 11 bases between. CDR3 coding DNA: TGTGCCAGCAAGGCTAGCGTATCCTACGAGCAGTACTTC. It codes for CASKASVSYEQYF. Based on the CDR3 plus reference TRBV2 and TRBJ2-7, the full variable domain is EPEVTQTPSHQVTQMGQEVILRCVPISNHLYFYWYRQILGQKVEFLVSFYNNEISEKSEIFDDQFSVERPDGSNFTLKIRSTKLEDSAMYFCASKASVSYEQYFGPGTRLTVT.

The chain joins TRBV6-2 or TRBV6-3 to TRBJ1-2, with TRBD1 as a possible D gene (6 bases). The CDR3 contains 16 residues. V was cut by 1 base and J by 0 bases, with 12 bases left in between. Germline V lookup: CDR1 MNHEY, CDR2 SVGEGT. CDR3 sequence: CASSYLAGESNYGYTF. CDR3 in DNA: TGTGCCAGCAGTTACTTGGCAGGGGAATCTAACTATGGCTACACCTTC.

V is TRBV2 and J is TRBJ2-3; TRBD2 agrees at 8 bases. With V trimmed by 4 bases and J by 1 base, 7 bases remained unmatched. The CDR3 runs to 16 residues. The germline CDR1 and CDR2 sequences are SNHLY and FYNNEI. This CDR3 reads CASSGQRGFGTDTQYF. The CDR3, as DNA: TGTGCCAGCAGTGGGCAGCGGGGGTTCGGCACAGATACGCAGTATTTT.

The chain carries TRBV27 and TRBJ2-1; 7 nucleotides agree with TRBD2. The CDR3 contains 18 residues. Germline lookup yields CDR1 MNHEY and CDR2 SMNVEV (reference sequence). V shed 7 bases, J shed 0 bases, and the junction held 15 bases outside the gene matches. This CDR3 is CASTYPPAGVSSYNEQFF. For the CDR3, the DNA is TGTGCCAGCACCTACCCCCCCGCGGGGGTGAGCTCCTACAATGAGCAGTTCTTC.

This chain links TRBV5-6 with TRBJ1-4; no reliable D call. CDR1 and CDR2 from the germline V gene are SGHDT and YYEEEE. Trimming pared 5 bases from V and 1 base from J, leaving 15 bases between. The CDR3 length is 16 residues. The CDR3 DNA follows: TGTGCCAGCAGGGATTGGCAGCGGGGAACTAATGAAAAACTGTTTTTT. Amino acid sequence: CASRDWQRGTNEKLFF.

The chain carries TRBV11-2 and TRBJ2-2, with 13 bases that match TRBD2. Unmatched junction bases numbered 7, after V lost 5 bases and J lost 4 bases. The CDR3 extends over 17 amino acids. Germline V gene sequence: CDR1 SGHAT, CDR2 FQNNGV. In DNA, the CDR3 is TGTGCCAGCAGCGACACTAGCGGGGGGGCGGTCACCGGGGAGCTGTTTTTT. Protein sequence: CASSDTSGGAVTGELFF.

The chain uses TRBV19 and TRBJ2-7; D is ambiguous. This CDR3 region has 12 residues. Per germline, CDR1 LNHDA and CDR2 SQIVND (reference sequence). Trimming cost V 7 bases and J 4 bases, with 11 bases left between them. The CDR3 loop is CASTGESYEQYF. The CDR3 coding sequence is TGTGCCAGTACTGGGGAAAGTTACGAGCAGTACTTC.

This clone was seen a handful of times. The chain employs TRBV7-9 and TRBJ2-5; D is possibly TRBD2 (6 bases). This CDR3 spans 14 amino acids. In germline, CDR1 is SEHNR, CDR2 FQNEAQ (reference sequence). V shed 0 bases and J shed 4 bases, with 9 bases lying between them. The CDR3 sequence: CASSLAGGLETQYF. For the CDR3, the DNA is TGTGCCAGCAGCTTAGCGGGGGGACTAGAGACCCAGTACTTC.

This clone has a handful of counts. The rearrangement links TRBV6-5 to TRBJ1-2, with TRBD1 identical over 9 bases. The CDR3 contains 15 residues. Germline CDR1 reads MNHEY; CDR2 reads SVGAGI. The junction had 9 bases not matched to a gene; V was cut back by 8 bases and J by 2 bases. The DNA for the CDR3 is TGTGCCAGCGCCGCCCCGGGACAGGGAAACTATGGCTACACCTTC. Translating gives CASAAPGQGNYGYTF.

CDR3 sequence: CASSLTEYTEAFF. CDR3 sequence (DNA): TGTGCCAGCAGTTTAACTGAATACACTGAAGCTTTCTTT. This chain links TRBV7-2 with TRBJ1-1; D ambiguous. Looked up from germline, CDR1 is SGHTA and CDR2 is FQGNSA. V was cut by 6 bases and J by 3 bases, with 11 bases left in between. The CDR3 consists of 13 residues.

The rearrangement uses TRBV2 and TRBJ2-7; D is perhaps TRBD1 or TRBD2 (5 bases each). Trimming cost V 7 bases and J 2 bases, with 9 bases left between them. The CDR3 contains 12 residues. Germline V CDR1 and CDR2: SNHLY, FYNNEI. CDR3 protein: CASIGATYEQYF. In nucleotides, the CDR3 is TGTGCCAGCATCGGGGCTACCTACGAGCAGTACTTC.

This clone was counted a single time. The J gene is TRBJ1-1, the V gene TRBV4-1, with D maybe TRBD1 (5 bases). The CDR3 covers 15 residues. In germline, CDR1 is MGHRA, CDR2 YSYEKL. V lost 0 bases to trimming and J lost 4 bases, with 12 bases between them. The CDR3 DNA is TGCGCCAGCAGCCAAGATTCGGGGGATGGCACTGAAGCTTTCTTT. Its translation: CASSQDSGDGTEAFF.

V gene TRBV19 combines with J gene TRBJ1-1; tentatively, D is TRBD1 (6 bases). CDR1 is LNHDA, CDR2 SQIVND, per germline (reference sequence). V lost 1 base, J lost 4 bases, and 7 bases lay in between. CDR3 length: 13 amino acids. CDR3 in DNA: TGTGCCAGTAGTATAGTAGGGGGCACTGAAGCTTTCTTT. Translated, it gives CASSIVGGTEAFF. Supplemented by reference TRBV19 and TRBJ1-1, the full variable domain reads DGGITQSPKYLFRKEGQNVTLSCEQNLNHDAMYWYRQDPGQGLRLIYYSQIVNDFQKGDIAEGYSVSREKKESFPLTVTSAQKNPTAFYLCASSIVGGTEAFFGQGTRLTVV.

V usage is TRBV24-1 and J usage is TRBJ2-2; weak D call: TRBD2 (5 bases). There are 15 residues in the CDR3. The germline V gene encodes CDR1 KGHDR and CDR2 SFDVKD. V lost 4 bases and J lost 5, with 13 bases in between. CDR3 residues: CATSEAGSGTGELFF. As DNA, the CDR3 is TGTGCCACCAGTGAGGCGGGTTCGGGTACCGGGGAGCTGTTTTTT.